These 11 T cell receptor beta chains came from one sample sequenced in a study of vaccination and CD4 T cells after COVID-19 (dated by TCRdb to between 2021 and 2024). The meaning of the sample's treatment or condition label: 10-day PBMC culture with coronavirus spike peptide pools or control peptides (ViraFEST assay). The library came from PCR. Instrument on record: Illumina iSeq 100. DNA from cultured CD4+ T cells was subjected to TCR sequencing with the Oncomine TCR Beta short-read assay at the Johns Hopkins FTIC core. Using fastp trimming at Q25 and MiXCR clonotype assembly, TCRdb reanalyzed the public sequencing data and kept in-frame beta chains. For every CDR3 protein sequence, its rows merge into one entry that carries the most common genes and DNA. The sample table records about 11,000 distinct CDR3 sequences; roughly 69% of these occur just once. Together, the top ten hold about a tenth of the sample.

These receptors have no identified antigens. Specimen: CD4+ T cells from blood, cultured in vitro. The source of these receptors is a human donor who had recovered from COVID-19.

The V and J genes are TRBV10-3 and TRBJ1-2; D remains unclear. The CDR3 contains 12 residues. V was shortened by 4 bases and J by 8 bases, with 11 bases between the two germline ends. Per the germline V gene, CDR1 is ENHRY and CDR2 is SYGVKD. The CDR3 nucleotides read TGTGCCATCAGTGGTGCGGTGGCGGGCTACACCTTC. This sequence encodes CAISGAVAGYTF.

The count of this clonotype is one. The V gene is TRBV4-2, the J gene TRBJ1-5; 7 bases map to TRBD1. CDR3 length: 15 amino acids. The junction had 6 bases not matched to a gene; V was cut back by 7 bases and J by 0 bases. From germline, CDR1 is LGHNA and CDR2 YNFKEQ. CDR3 bases: TGTGCCAGCACTCCAGGGGGAGATAGCAATCAGCCCCAGCATTTT. This encodes CASTPGGDSNQPQHF.

The chain uses TRBV28 and TRBJ1-5; D possibly corresponds to TRBD1 (5 bases). V lost 4 bases, J lost 2 bases, and 18 bases lay in between. The CDR3 is 17 residues long. The V gene's germline CDR1 is MDHEN and CDR2 SYDVKM. The CDR3, as DNA: TGTGCCAGCAGTTGGGGGGGAATGGGGTTGGGCAATCAGCCCCAGCATTTT. Translated: CASSWGGMGLGNQPQHF. The full variable domain, rest sourced from reference TRBV28 and TRBJ1-5, is DVKVTQSSRYLVKRTGEKVFLECVQDMDHENMFWYRQDPGLGLRLIYFSYDVKMKEKGDIPEGYSVSREKKERFSLILESASTNQTSMYLCASSWGGMGLGNQPQHFGDGTRLSIL.

The chain links TRBV11-3 to TRBJ2-3, with D maybe TRBD2 (6 bases). The CDR3 length is 14 residues. Germline V lookup: CDR1 SGHNT, CDR2 YENEEA. Trimming cost V 5 bases and J 4 bases, with 13 bases left between them. This CDR3 is CASSPWGGADTQYF. DNA of the CDR3: TGTGCCAGCAGCCCCTGGGGAGGCGCAGATACGCAGTATTTT. The entire variable domain, with the rest obtained from reference TRBV11-3 and TRBJ2-3, is as follows: EAGVVQSPRYKIIEKKQPVAFWCNPISGHNTLYWYLQNLGQGPELLIRYENEEAVDDSQLPKDRFSAERLKGVDSTLKIQPAELGDSAVYLCASSPWGGADTQYFGPGTRLTVL.

There are a few counts of this clonotype. The rearrangement uses TRBV20-1 and TRBJ2-6; D possibly corresponds to TRBD1 (6 bases). CDR3 length: 14 residues. V lost 4 bases to trimming and J lost 1 base, with 8 bases between them. Germline V lookup: CDR1 DFQATT, CDR2 SNEGSKA (reference sequence). The CDR3 DNA follows: TGCAGTGCTAAACAGGGTTCTGGGGCCAACGTCCTGACTTTC. It encodes CSAKQGSGANVLTF.

This chain joins TRBV7-9 and TRBJ2-3; a possible D gene is TRBD2 (5 bases). The CDR3 spans 14 residues. V lost 6 bases, J lost 0 bases, and 10 bases lay in between. From germline, CDR1 is SEHNR and CDR2 FQNEAQ (reference sequence). In nucleotides, the CDR3 is TGTGCCAGCAGGTCGGGATTAAGCACAGATACGCAGTATTTT. It is translated as CASRSGLSTDTQYF.

This chain joins TRBV24-1 and TRBJ1-5, with TRBD1 identical over 10 bases. The CDR3 runs to 18 residues. J lost 4 bases, V lost 3 bases, and 11 bases had no gene match. CDR1 is KGHDR and CDR2 is SFDVKD in the germline V gene. The CDR3 is CATSDGRTGGTINQPQHF. The CDR3 DNA follows: TGTGCCACCAGTGATGGGAGGACAGGGGGAACGATAAATCAGCCCCAGCATTTT.

This chain connects TRBV30 to TRBJ1-5; perhaps TRBD1 as D (5 bases). V was cut by 5 bases and J by 4 bases, with 12 bases left in between. The germline gives CDR1 GTSNPN, CDR2 SVGIG (reference sequence). The length of the CDR3 is 13 residues. The CDR3 sequence is CAWGRDRNQPQHF. In DNA form, the CDR3 reads TGTGCCTGGGGCCGGGACCGAAATCAGCCCCAGCATTTT.

V and J are TRBV5-1 and TRBJ1-1; D not resolved. V lost 7 bases and J lost 0, with 16 bases in between. Germline assignment: CDR1 SGHRS and CDR2 YFSETQ. The CDR3 is 15 amino acids. The CDR3 loop is CASSEMPGMNTEAFF. In DNA, the CDR3 is TGCGCCAGCTCTGAAATGCCGGGAATGAACACTGAAGCTTTCTTT.

This chain's CDR3 is CASSSDSRNQPQHF. DNA for the CDR3: TGCGCCAGCAGTTCGGACAGCCGCAATCAGCCCCAGCATTTT. The chain combines TRBV5-1 with TRBJ1-5; D possibly corresponds to TRBD1 (6 bases). V was clipped by 5 bases and J by 2 bases, with 11 bases between them. Germline loops: CDR1 SGHRS, CDR2 YFSETQ. The CDR3 has 14 amino acids.

This chain joins TRBV19 and TRBJ1-6; no definite D call. Germline CDR1 reads LNHDA; CDR2 reads SQIVND (reference sequence). The ends were cut back, 8 bases at V and 8 bases at J, with 7 bases in the middle. There are 11 residues in the CDR3. The CDR3 reads CASSSDSPLHF. The CDR3 region has the DNA TGTGCCAGTTCTTCAGATTCACCCCTCCACTTT.